This entry describes one T cell receptor (beta chain). Its antigen is currently not known. No much larger clone exists at a distance of one base, and base qualities are not known. These data belong to a study of blood T cell repertoires in COVID-19 (dated by TCRdb to the early 2020s). Background for the entire study: The collaborator samples originated in the United States, Italy and Spain and spanned the acute and convalescent phases of COVID-19. The repertoires were released in a freely available public database meant as a resource for research on the immune response to SARS-CoV-2. The material from the prospective study consisted of cDNA or gDNA derived from T cells, B-cell-depleted T cells, or PBMCs. HLA class I and class II types, where available, came from metadata supplied by the sample provider rather than from assay-based typing. Samples were obtained from the ongoing ImmuneRACE study (first 160 participants) and from 1,254 subjects provided by 6 global collaborators. A de-identified subject ID, COVID-19 status, age in years and sex were almost always included in the sample metadata. The dataset comprised deeply sampled blood TCRbeta repertoires from subjects exposed to, actively infected with, or recovered from COVID-19.

The paper as a whole reports these results and caveats: The quantity of clinical and demographic metadata differed by source and by participant and was supplied without curation.

Samples from volunteer blood donors who had recovered from COVID-19 were contributed by a second Seattle source. Whole blood was collected in K2EDTA tubes by collaborating institutions according to the institutions' own protocols. Collaborator samples were shipped for TCRbeta analysis as frozen whole blood, isolated PBMCs, or DNA extracted from either sample type. TCRbeta CDR3 regions were amplified from genomic DNA using the immunoSEQ Assay, a bias-controlled multiplex PCR. As for the authors' bioinformatics: Within the assay, amplification of reference gene primers was used to estimate how many nucleated cells each sample contained. To quantify the absolute abundance of each unique TCRbeta CDR3 rearrangement, sequence reads were collapsed and filtered. For each sample, productive Simpson clonality was calculated by taking the square root of Simpson's diversity index across productive rearrangements. The immuneACCESS repertoire file appears here via TCRdb, limited to in-frame rearrangements. These files lack a portion of the clones; in checked studies, under half of the deficit traces to unresolved V genes, and the cause of the others is not known. The V and J calls and clone size are taken from that table; D and trimming were inferred from the DNA. The table for this sample lists about 250,000 clones; about 89% of them were counted only once. The biggest ten clones account for around 1.7% of the sample.

The CDR3 spans 12 residues, from the cysteine through the phenylalanine. Only the CDR3 region is kept as DNA, spanning 36 bases read in frame from base 1. The V end loses 7 bases and the J end loses 2 bases, and a stretch of 6 bases separates them. This clonotype was obtained from an older woman who had recovered from COVID-19. Source material: peripheral blood. The sequence links TRBV12-3 or TRBV12-4 to TRBJ2-4; no D gene is confidently identified. The CDR3 has the sequence CASTPSKNIQYF. The base sequence is TGTGCCAGCACCCCCTCCAAAAACATTCAGTACTTC.